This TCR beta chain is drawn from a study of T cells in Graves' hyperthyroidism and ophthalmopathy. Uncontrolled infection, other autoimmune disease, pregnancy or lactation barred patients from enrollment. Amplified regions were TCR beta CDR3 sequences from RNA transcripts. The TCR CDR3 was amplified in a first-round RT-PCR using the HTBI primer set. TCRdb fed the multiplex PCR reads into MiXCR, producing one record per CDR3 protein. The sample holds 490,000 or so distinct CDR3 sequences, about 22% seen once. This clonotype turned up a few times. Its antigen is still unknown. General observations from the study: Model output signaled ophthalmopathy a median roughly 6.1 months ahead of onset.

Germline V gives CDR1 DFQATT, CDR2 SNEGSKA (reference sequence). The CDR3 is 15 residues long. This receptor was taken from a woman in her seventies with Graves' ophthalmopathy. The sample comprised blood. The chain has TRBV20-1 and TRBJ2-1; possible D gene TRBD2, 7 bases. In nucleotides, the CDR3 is TGCAGCGTCAACCCGCGGGGGCGGGCGGTCAATGAGCAGTTCTTC. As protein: CSVNPRGRAVNEQFF.